Following are 20 T cell receptor beta chains from one sample sequenced in a study of cytomegalovirus exposure and HLA in healthy donors. Sequencing was performed with immunoSEQ multiplex PCR; in TCRdb, only in-frame clones are kept and a portion is missing. The sample consists of over 200,000 clones, 88% of them appearing once. Sequences were obtained from PBMCs. The receptors stem from a woman in her late teens or twenties in good health and CMV-seronegative.

The J gene is TRBJ2-1, the V gene TRBV28; no firm D call. The germline V gene encodes CDR1 MDHEN and CDR2 SYDVKM. This CDR3 has 14 amino acids. The ends were cut back, 5 bases at V and 3 bases at J, with 11 bases in the middle. The CDR3 protein is CASSTLDNYNEQFF. DNA of the CDR3: TGTGCCAGCAGTACTTTAGACAACTACAATGAGCAGTTCTTC. Looking up the rest from reference TRBV28 and TRBJ2-1 gives the full variable domain: DVKVTQSSRYLVKRTGEKVFLECVQDMDHENMFWYRQDPGLGLRLIYFSYDVKMKEKGDIPEGYSVSREKKERFSLILESASTNQTSMYLCASSTLDNYNEQFFGPGTRLTVL.

The CDR3, as DNA: TGTGCCAGCAGCTTTAGCGGGAGGACGAGGGACGAGCAGTACTTC. Amino acids: CASSFSGRTRDEQYF. The chain has TRBV11-1 and TRBJ2-7; 10 positions agree with TRBD2. The CDR3 spans 15 residues. In germline, CDR1 is SGHAT, CDR2 FQDESV (reference sequence). V lost 3 bases, J lost 5 bases, and 7 bases stayed unmatched.

This rearrangement joins TRBV4-1 to TRBJ2-1; a weak D match, TRBD2 (6 bases). Germline V gene lookup returns CDR1 MGHRA and CDR2 YSYEKL. The V end lost 4 bases, the J end lost 6 bases, and 13 bases lay between the germline ends. This CDR3 has 14 residues. The CDR3 nucleotides read TGCGCCAGCAGCCTGGGGGGAGGAGGCAATGAGCAGTTCTTC. This encodes CASSLGGGGNEQFF.

V usage is TRBV7-9 and J usage is TRBJ2-7; 8 bases are shared with TRBD2. CDR3 length equals 14 residues. Per germline, CDR1 SEHNR and CDR2 FQNEAQ (reference sequence). The J segment lost 0 bases and the V segment lost 7 bases, leaving 5 bases of the junction unmatched. DNA of the CDR3: TGTGCCAGCACCGTAGCGGGGAGCTCCTACGAGCAGTACTTC. This gives the protein CASTVAGSSYEQYF. The whole variable domain, remainder taken from reference TRBV7-9 and TRBJ2-7, is DTGVSQNPRHKITKRGQNVTFRCDPISEHNRLYWYRQTLGQGPEFLTYFQNEAQLEKSRLLSDRFSAERPKGSFSTLEIQRTEQGDSAMYLCASTVAGSSYEQYFGPGTRLTVT.

A single count supports this clone. The chain employs TRBV11-2 and TRBJ2-7; 13 bases line up with TRBD2. CDR3 length equals 15 residues. Per germline, CDR1 SGHAT and CDR2 FQNNGV. V gave up 6 bases and J gave up 3 bases; unmatched junction bases: 5. CDR3 in DNA: TGTGCCAGCAGGGGGACTAGCGGGAAACTCTACGAGCAGTACTTC. Its translation is CASRGTSGKLYEQYF.

The genes are TRBV5-6 and TRBJ2-1, with TRBD2 identical over 11 bases. Losses at the gene ends were 0 bases for V and 6 bases for J; bases not matched to a gene: 2. The CDR3 extends over 15 amino acids. The germline gives CDR1 SGHDT, CDR2 YYEEEE. CDR3: CASSLGTSGSNEQFF. The CDR3 DNA reads TGTGCCAGCAGCTTGGGAACTAGCGGGAGCAATGAGCAGTTCTTC.

The CDR3 sequence is CASSNIPRVLSPYEQYF. CDR3 nucleotides: TGTGCCAGCAGCAACATCCCCAGGGTACTATCCCCTTACGAGCAGTACTTC. The V call is TRBV7-8, the J call TRBJ2-7; a possible D gene is TRBD1 (5 bases). The CDR3 is 17 residues long. Per germline, CDR1 SGHVS and CDR2 FQNEAQ. The V end lost 5 bases, the J end lost 4 bases, and 24 bases lay between the germline ends.

This CDR3 reads CASSLSGQGSQPQHF. CDR3 coding DNA: TGTGCCAGCAGTTTATCGGGACAGGGGAGTCAGCCCCAGCATTTT. The V call is TRBV27, the J call TRBJ1-5; 10 bases are a match to TRBD1. In germline, CDR1 is MNHEY, CDR2 SMNVEV (reference sequence). Trimming cost V 0 bases and J 6 bases; bases outside gene matches: 2. This CDR3 comprises 15 residues.

The rearrangement links TRBV30 to TRBJ1-2; D is unclear. CDR3 length: 14 residues. Germline V gives CDR1 GTSNPN, CDR2 SVGIG (reference sequence). V was pared by 4 bases and J by 7 bases, with 19 bases between. The CDR3 spells CAWIRPQVTGGYTF. In DNA, the CDR3 is TGTGCCTGGATCCGGCCCCAGGTCACCGGTGGCTACACCTTC.

This chain uses TRBV27 with TRBJ2-1; 11 bases line up with TRBD2. The CDR3 loop spans 19 amino acids. V lost 2 bases and J lost 4; bases outside the gene matches: 13. Germline V gene lookup returns CDR1 MNHEY and CDR2 SMNVEV (reference sequence). This CDR3 is CASSLRTSGSWASYNEQFF. CDR3 bases: TGTGCCAGCAGTTTACGTACTAGCGGGAGCTGGGCGTCATACAATGAGCAGTTCTTC.

Written as DNA, the CDR3 is TGCGCCAGCAGCCAAGATCTTAGCGGGGTATACAATGAGCAGTTCTTC. As protein: CASSQDLSGVYNEQFF. The chain couples TRBV4-3 to TRBJ2-1; 8 nucleotides align to TRBD2. The CDR3 consists of 16 residues. V shed 0 bases, J shed 4 bases, and the junction held 5 bases outside the gene matches. CDR1 is LGHNA, CDR2 YSLEER, per germline.

The chain employs TRBV27 and TRBJ2-3; the D is unclear. The CDR3 is 17 residues long. V lost 0 bases and J lost 2, with 15 bases in between. Germline lookup yields CDR1 MNHEY and CDR2 SMNVEV (reference sequence). In DNA form, the CDR3 reads TGTGCCAGCAGTTTATCCCAGGCCGGAACCTTCACAGATACGCAGTATTTT. This encodes CASSLSQAGTFTDTQYF.

This chain joins TRBV6-6 and TRBJ2-6; TRBD1 matches at 7 bases. V lost 6 bases, J lost 4 bases, and 6 bases stayed unmatched. CDR3 length: 15 amino acids. Germline CDR1 and CDR2: MNHNY and SVGAGI (reference sequence). The CDR3 DNA reads as TGTGCCAGCAGAAACAGGGGACAGGGGGCCAACGTCCTGACTTTC. It yields the protein CASRNRGQGANVLTF.

The chain carries TRBV29-1 and TRBJ2-2; TRBD1 aligns across 11 bases. The J segment lost 7 bases and the V segment lost 7 bases, leaving 5 bases of the junction unmatched. Germline V gene sequence: CDR1 SQVTM, CDR2 ANQGSEA. CDR3 length equals 13 residues. The CDR3 bases are TGCAGCGGAAGGACAGGGGGCGGCGGGGAGCTGTTTTTT. The encoded protein is CSGRTGGGGELFF.

This chain links TRBV13 with TRBJ1-1, with a tentative D call TRBD1 (5 bases). V lost 3 bases and J 1 base, leaving 9 bases between the germline ends. The germline V gene encodes CDR1 PRHDT and CDR2 FYEKMQ (reference sequence). CDR3 length: 14 amino acids. CDR3 bases: TGTGCCAGCAGCTTGGTGACAGAGAACACTGAAGCTTTCTTT. Translated, it gives CASSLVTENTEAFF. Combining the CDR3 with reference TRBV13 and TRBJ1-1 gives the whole variable domain AAGVIQSPRHLIKEKRETATLKCYPIPRHDTVYWYQQGPGQDPQFLISFYEKMQSDKGSIPDRFSAQQFSDYHSELNMSSLELGDSALYFCASSLVTENTEAFFGQGTRLTVV.

V gene TRBV4-1 combines with J gene TRBJ1-1; a weak D match, TRBD1 (5 bases). The CDR3 sequence is 15 residues long. Trimming stripped 2 bases from V and 1 base from J, with 11 bases between. The germline V gene has CDR1 MGHRA and CDR2 YSYEKL. CDR3 sequence: CASSQSSGSNTEAFF. The CDR3, as DNA: TGCGCCAGCAGCCAATCGTCAGGGTCGAACACTGAAGCTTTCTTT.

The gene calls are TRBV14 and TRBJ2-5; 8 positions agree with TRBD2. The junction had 6 bases not matched to a gene; V was cut back by 2 bases and J by 4 bases. Per germline, CDR1 SGHDN and CDR2 FVKESK. The CDR3 runs to 15 residues. For the CDR3, the DNA is TGTGCCAGCAGCCAACCAGCGGGAGCTCTAGAGACCCAGTACTTC. Its translation is CASSQPAGALETQYF.

The rearrangement uses TRBV21-1 and TRBJ2-1; the DNA was not compared with TRBD2, the D call given in the table. TRBV21-1 is a known pseudogene. The CDR3 length is 17 residues. CDR3 residues: CASSRIRTSGRADEQFF. The CDR3 DNA reads TGTGCCAGCAGCCGCATTAGGACTAGCGGGAGGGCCGATGAGCAGTTCTTC.

This clone was observed a few times. The CDR3 protein is CASSQDSGSYEQYF. The CDR3 DNA follows: TGTGCCAGCAGCCAAGATAGCGGGAGTTACGAGCAGTACTTC. V usage is TRBV4-2 and J usage is TRBJ2-7; 9 nucleotides line up with TRBD2. Germline lookup yields CDR1 LGHNA and CDR2 YNFKEQ. Unmatched junction bases numbered 1, after V lost 0 bases and J lost 4 bases. There are 14 residues in the CDR3.

The V gene is TRBV27, the J gene TRBJ2-1; 12 nucleotides agree with TRBD2. Germline assignment: CDR1 MNHEY and CDR2 SMNVEV (reference sequence). This CDR3 is 15 amino acids long. Trimming removed 2 bases from V and 10 bases from J; junction bases left unmatched: 6. CDR3 sequence: CASSLKPGLAGEQFF. The CDR3 DNA sequence: TGTGCCAGCAGTTTAAAACCGGGACTAGCGGGCGAGCAGTTCTTC.